This passage covers 17 T cell receptor beta chains from one sample sequenced in a study of blood T cell repertoires in COVID-19. The protocol was immunoSEQ multiplex PCR, while the TCRdb copy is restricted to in-frame clones and leaves out a portion. The table records more than 110,000 clones, 70% to 85% of them present only once. Material: peripheral blood. The origin of the receptors is a man in his 60s with acute or convalescent COVID-19.

The chain combines TRBV15 with TRBJ2-5; TRBD2 matches at 9 bases. The V segment lost 2 bases and the J segment 3 bases; nucleotides outside the gene matches: 4. CDR1 LNHNV and CDR2 YYDKDF come from the germline V gene (reference sequence). The CDR3 totals 15 residues. DNA for the CDR3: TGTGCCACCAGCAGACGCCGACTAGCGGAAGAGACCCAGTACTTC. Translated, it gives CATSRRRLAEETQYF.

The chain employs TRBV4-1 and TRBJ2-3; 8 bases agree with TRBD2. CDR3 length: 17 residues. After removal of 1 base from V and 3 bases from J, the junction contained 9 bases not matched to a gene. The germline V gene has CDR1 MGHRA and CDR2 YSYEKL. In nucleotides, the CDR3 is TGCGCCAGCAGCCAAGTTGCAACGGGAGGGCCAACAGATACGCAGTATTTT. The encoded protein is CASSQVATGGPTDTQYF.

The chain recombines TRBV4-3 with TRBJ1-2, with 7 nucleotides matching TRBD1. Per germline, CDR1 LGHNA and CDR2 YSLEER. Germline trimming cut 5 bases from V and 8 bases from J; bases unmatched to any gene: 14. CDR3 size: 15 residues. The CDR3: CASSYSDKGAFGYTF. CDR3 nucleotide sequence: TGCGCCAGCAGCTACTCCGACAAGGGGGCTTTCGGCTACACCTTC.

This clone was observed once. V gene TRBV28 combines with J gene TRBJ1-5, with 8 nucleotides matching TRBD1. The germline V gene encodes CDR1 MDHEN and CDR2 SYDVKM. J gave up 2 bases and V 5 bases, and 2 bases lay outside the gene matches. The CDR3 spans 14 residues. Here the CDR3 DNA reads TGTGCCAGCAGTCAGGGGGCAGGCAATCAGCCCCAGCATTTT. Encoded protein: CASSQGAGNQPQHF. Full variable domain (remainder filled in from reference TRBV28 and TRBJ1-5): DVKVTQSSRYLVKRTGEKVFLECVQDMDHENMFWYRQDPGLGLRLIYFSYDVKMKEKGDIPEGYSVSREKKERFSLILESASTNQTSMYLCASSQGAGNQPQHFGDGTRLSIL.

This clone was detected only a few times. The V call is TRBV27, the J call TRBJ2-2; 8 bases are a match to TRBD2. J lost 6 bases, V lost 6 bases, and 9 bases had no gene match. This CDR3 is built from 15 residues. In germline, CDR1 is MNHEY, CDR2 SMNVEV (reference sequence). In DNA, the CDR3 is TGTGCCAGCAGAACAGCGGGAGCCCCCTCCGGGGAGCTGTTTTTT. Amino acid sequence: CASRTAGAPSGELFF.

This sequence joins TRBV19 and TRBJ1-6, with a possible D match to TRBD1 (5 bases). Trimming took 8 bases from V and 4 from J, leaving 9 bases between them. This CDR3 contains 13 residues. Per germline, CDR1 LNHDA and CDR2 SQIVND (reference sequence). The CDR3 DNA reads TGTGCCAGTTCCGACAGTTATAATTCACCCCTCCACTTT. Translation: CASSDSYNSPLHF.

This clone was seen a single time. The rearrangement joins TRBV5-1 to TRBJ2-2, with 7 bases matching TRBD2. The ends lost 0 bases at V and 4 bases at J; junction bases unmatched: 6. In germline, CDR1 is SGHRS, CDR2 YFSETQ. CDR3 length equals 16 residues. CDR3 DNA sequence: TGCGCCAGCAGCTTGGTTGTTAGCGGGTCCACCGGGGAGCTGTTTTTT. Protein sequence: CASSLVVSGSTGELFF.

J is TRBJ1-5 and V is TRBV18; D is unresolved. Germline V lookup: CDR1 KGHSH, CDR2 LQKENI. The CDR3 sequence is 16 residues long. The V and J ends lost 6 bases and 7 bases respectively, with 22 bases between them. The chain's CDR3 is CASSTNSPGAFQPQHF. CDR3 bases: TGTGCCAGCTCGACTAATAGCCCAGGTGCCTTCCAGCCCCAGCATTTT. Combining the CDR3 with reference TRBV18 and TRBJ1-5 gives the whole variable domain NAGVMQNPRHLVRRRGQEARLRCSPMKGHSHVYWYRQLPEEGLKFMVYLQKENIIDESGMPKERFSAEFPKEGPSILRIQQVVRGDSAAYFCASSTNSPGAFQPQHFGDGTRLSIL.

The chain couples TRBV6-6 to TRBJ2-5; maybe TRBD1 (7 bases). V lost 6 bases and J lost 2, with 13 bases in between. CDR1 is MNHNY and CDR2 is SVGAGI in the germline V gene (reference sequence). This CDR3 is 14 amino acids long. The CDR3 region is CASSPTGTQETQYF. The DNA for the CDR3 is TGTGCCAGCAGCCCGACAGGGACTCAAGAGACCCAGTACTTC.

The table lists this clone with a few counts. The rearrangement links TRBV5-8 to TRBJ2-7; 12 positions agree with TRBD2. The V segment lost 7 bases and the J segment 2 bases; nucleotides outside the gene matches: 4. The CDR3 extends over 14 amino acids. The germline V gene encodes CDR1 SGHTS and CDR2 YDEGEE. The CDR3 region is CASQGLAGTYEQYF. CDR3 coding DNA: TGTGCCAGCCAAGGACTAGCGGGAACCTACGAGCAGTACTTC.

This rearrangement joins TRBV25-1 to TRBJ1-1; weak D call: TRBD1 (6 bases). CDR1 and CDR2 (germline): MGHDK, SYGVNS. The germline V and J ends were trimmed by 2 bases and 1 base, with 11 bases remaining between them. The CDR3 is 15 residues long. Here the CDR3 DNA reads TGTGCCAGCAGTGAAACGGGACACCCGAACACTGAAGCTTTCTTT. Protein sequence: CASSETGHPNTEAFF.

This chain uses TRBV11-2 with TRBJ2-7; 7 bases fit TRBD1. Germline CDR1 SGHAT, CDR2 FQNNGV. V was clipped by 5 bases and J by 2 bases; unmatched bases: 3. This CDR3 comprises 13 residues. The CDR3, as DNA: TGTGCCAGCAGCCAGGGACAGCCCTACGAGCAGTACTTC. Translated, it gives CASSQGQPYEQYF.

This chain links TRBV7-2 with TRBJ2-3; D remains unclear. The CDR3 runs 15 residues. Germline assignment: CDR1 SGHTA and CDR2 FQGNSA. The V end lost 5 bases, the J end lost 1 base, and 13 bases lay between the germline ends. CDR3 nucleotide sequence: TGTGCCAGCAGCCTCGCAGGTGTCCGCACAGATACGCAGTATTTT. Amino acids: CASSLAGVRTDTQYF.

The chain links TRBV27 to TRBJ2-3; 7 bases map to TRBD2. CDR3 length: 15 residues. V was pared by 2 bases and J by 2 bases, with 4 bases of the junction left unmatched. Looked up from germline, CDR1 is MNHEY and CDR2 is SMNVEV (reference sequence). CDR3 coding DNA: TGTGCCAGCAGTTTAGAGGGAGGGCCCACAGATACGCAGTATTTT. This encodes CASSLEGGPTDTQYF.

The chain uses TRBV6-6 and TRBJ1-5; D is perhaps TRBD1 (5 bases). Trimming shortened V by 6 bases and J by 3 bases, and 12 bases separated the two germline ends. The length of the CDR3 is 14 residues. From germline, CDR1 is MNHNY and CDR2 SVGAGI (reference sequence). CDR3 nucleotide sequence: TGTGCCAGCAGAAGCGATGGGGCCAATCAGCCCCAGCATTTT. Its protein is CASRSDGANQPQHF.

The V call is TRBV6-5, the J call TRBJ1-4; TRBD1 might be the D (6 bases). V lost 5 bases and J lost 5, with 12 bases in between. The CDR3 is 14 amino acids. Germline CDR1 MNHEY, CDR2 SVGAGI. In DNA form, the CDR3 reads TGTGCCAGCAGTCCGACAGGCCCCAATGAAAAACTGTTTTTT. Translating gives CASSPTGPNEKLFF.

The chain employs TRBV5-4 and TRBJ1-1; D might be TRBD1 (6 bases). V lost 4 bases, J lost 6 bases, and 19 bases lay in between. The length of the CDR3 is 15 residues. CDR1 and CDR2 from the germline V gene are SGHNT and YYREEE (reference sequence). The CDR3, as DNA: TGTGCCAGCAGCCGAAAGAGGGGGGGCGTCGCTGAAGCTTTCTTT. This gives the protein CASSRKRGGVAEAFF.